A selection of T cell receptor beta chains follows, all from one sample in a study of PD-L1 blockade in urothelial cancer. The data were produced by immunoSEQ multiplex PCR, yet TCRdb's version contains in-frame clones alone and is incomplete. The table lists roughly 120,000 clones, around 84% of them singletons. The source was PBMCs, collected around atezolizumab (anti-PD-L1) treatment. These receptors all come from a man aged 50-60 years with urothelial cancer. CDR3s include the opening cysteine and the closing phenylalanine or tryptophan. A D gene is named only where the DNA matches it firmly. The size of a clone is reported for some rows only, either as once, few or many, or as a class for expanded clones.

d_call,clone_size,j_call,v_call,cdr3_aa,cdr3_nt
.,once,TRBJ1-6,TRBV18,CASSPGTESPLHF,TGTGCCAGCTCACCCGGGACTGAATCACCCCTCCACTTT
.,.,TRBJ1-2,TRBV15,CATSRDRAGTYGYTF,TGTGCCACCAGCAGAGATAGGGCAGGGACTTATGGCTACACCTTC
.,.,TRBJ2-1,TRBV18,CASSPPEGWIGEQFF,TGTGCCAGCTCACCACCGGAGGGTTGGATAGGGGAGCAGTTCTTC
TRBD2,once,TRBJ2-3,TRBV7-8,CASSPAWTSGTGYTQYF,TGTGCCAGCAGCCCCGCCTGGACTAGCGGGACCGGATATACGCAGTATTTT
.,.,TRBJ1-6,TRBV7-9,CASSLGRPGISYNSPLHF,TGTGCCAGCAGCTTAGGGCGCCCAGGGATCTCCTATAATTCACCCCTCCACTTT
TRBD2,.,TRBJ2-5,TRBV7-3,CASSLLGGVETQYF,TGTGCCAGCAGCTTACTTGGGGGGGTGGAGACCCAGTACTTC
.,.,TRBJ1-2,TRBV30,CAWSRGGLGYTF,TGTGCCTGGAGTCGGGGGGGGCTTGGCTACACCTTC
TRBD1,.,TRBJ2-4,TRBV6-5,CASKLTGGRDIQYF,TGTGCCAGCAAATTAACAGGGGGCCGGGACATTCAGTACTTC
TRBD2,once,TRBJ2-1,TRBV5-1,CASSFIAGGYNEQFF,TGCGCCAGCAGCTTTATAGCGGGAGGGTACAATGAGCAGTTCTTC
.,once,TRBJ2-1,TRBV13,CASSGGVAYEQFF,TGTGCCAGCAGCGGGGGCGTAGCGTATGAGCAGTTCTTC
TRBD1,.,TRBJ1-4,TRBV28,CASSLPGQGNEKLFF,TGTGCCAGCAGCCTACCGGGACAGGGGAATGAAAAACTGTTTTTT
TRBD2,.,TRBJ2-3,TRBV19,CASSETSGRSDTQYF,TGTGCCAGTAGTGAGACTAGCGGGAGGTCCGATACGCAGTATTTT
TRBD1,few,TRBJ1-1,TRBV9,CASSGDSEAFF,TGTGCCAGCAGCGGGGACAGTGAAGCTTTCTTT
.,.,TRBJ2-5,TRBV2,CASRERVGETQYF,TGTGCCAGCAGAGAGAGGGTTGGAGAGACCCAGTACTTC
TRBD1,.,TRBJ2-7,TRBV13,CASSKNAGTGSYEQYF,TGTGCCAGCAGCAAGAACGCGGGGACAGGTTCCTACGAGCAGTACTTC
.,.,TRBJ1-3,TRBV5-1,CASSPAPRARGNTIYF,TGCGCCAGCAGCCCCGCTCCCAGGGCCCGTGGAAACACCATATATTTT
TRBD1,.,TRBJ2-1,TRBV27,CASSLGRGLFNEQFF,TGTGCCAGCAGTTTAGGCAGGGGGCTTTTCAATGAGCAGTTCTTC
.,.,TRBJ1-5,TRBV10-1,CASDRGGIGLFDSNQPQHF,TGCGCCAGCGACCGCGGGGGGATCGGGCTTTTTGACAGCAATCAGCCCCAGCATTTT
TRBD2,.,TRBJ2-1,TRBV29-1,CSVRSGGNEQFF,TGCAGCGTTAGGTCGGGAGGAAATGAGCAGTTCTTC
.,.,TRBJ2-3,TRBV7-2,CASSLVSSGESYF,TGTGCCAGCAGCTTAGTGTCTAGTGGAGAAAGTTATTTT
.,.,TRBJ1-1,TRBV18,CASTPGAGTNTEAFF,TGTGCCAGCACCCCAGGCGCAGGGACTAACACTGAAGCTTTCTTT
TRBD2,.,TRBJ2-3,TRBV18,CASSPRRESGNTDTQYF,TGTGCCAGCTCACCACGGCGGGAGAGCGGGAACACAGATACGCAGTATTTT
.,.,TRBJ2-1,TRBV5-1,CASSAGTRSSYNEQFF,TGCGCCAGCAGCGCCGGGACTCGAAGCTCCTACAATGAGCAGTTCTTC
.,.,TRBJ2-3,TRBV15,CATSRLGHQGPDTQYF,TGTGCCACCAGCAGATTGGGACACCAGGGTCCAGATACGCAGTATTTT
.,.,TRBJ1-4,TRBV10-3,CAISGGTNEKLFF,TGTGCCATATCGGGGGGCACTAATGAAAAACTGTTTTTT
.,few,TRBJ1-5,TRBV19,CASSFGQGSNQPQHF,TGTGCCAGTAGTTTCGGGCAGGGGAGCAATCAGCCCCAGCATTTT
TRBD1,.,TRBJ1-1,TRBV6-5,CASSYQTGGDTEAFF,TGTGCCAGCAGTTACCAGACAGGGGGTGACACTGAAGCTTTCTTT
.,.,TRBJ2-1,TRBV19,CATRGFAPYNEQFF,TGTGCCACGCGAGGGTTCGCCCCCTACAATGAGCAGTTCTTC
.,.,TRBJ2-7,TRBV11-2,CASTRGLSSYEQYF,TGTGCCAGCACCCGAGGACTGAGCTCCTACGAGCAGTACTTC
.,.,TRBJ1-2,TRBV2,CASSEIGAGYGYTF,TGTGCCAGCAGTGAAATAGGGGCCGGCTATGGCTACACCTTC
TRBD1,once,TRBJ2-4,TRBV6-5,CASSYTGQAAGNIQYF,TGTGCCAGCAGTTACACCGGACAGGCCGCGGGAAACATTCAGTACTTC
TRBD2,.,TRBJ2-4,TRBV27,CASSLSPSGVKNIQYF,TGTGCCAGCAGTTTATCGCCTAGCGGAGTCAAAAACATTCAGTACTTC
TRBD2,.,TRBJ2-7,TRBV11-2,CASSATSVSEQYF,TGTGCCAGCAGCGCAACTAGCGTGAGCGAGCAGTACTTC
TRBD1,.,TRBJ2-7,TRBV2,CASSRDRGRTYEQYF,TGTGCCAGCAGTCGTGACAGGGGGAGAACCTACGAGCAGTACTTC
TRBD1,.,TRBJ1-5,TRBV2,CASRTTGGSNQPQHF,TGTGCCAGCAGGACAACAGGGGGAAGCAATCAGCCCCAGCATTTT
.,.,TRBJ1-3,TRBV7-9,CASSSPTGNTIYF,TGTGCCAGCAGCTCCCCGACAGGAAACACCATATATTTT
TRBD2,.,TRBJ2-5,TRBV5-4,CASSSGLAGGGETQYF,TGTGCCAGCAGCTCGGGACTAGCGGGAGGCGGTGAGACCCAGTACTTC
.,.,TRBJ1-5,TRBV7-9,CASSLQGGRGGNQPQHF,TGTGCCAGCAGCTTACAAGGCGGCAGGGGAGGCAATCAGCCCCAGCATTTT
.,.,TRBJ1-6,TRBV9,CASSVGGQSNSPLHF,TGTGCCAGCAGCGTAGGCGGACAGTCTAATTCACCCCTCCACTTT
.,few,TRBJ2-7,TRBV7-2,CASSLAGDKTYEQYF,TGTGCCAGCAGCTTAGCAGGTGACAAAACCTACGAGCAGTACTTC
TRBD1,.,TRBJ2-1,TRBV27,CASSGGQVREQFF,TGTGCCAGCAGTGGGGGACAGGTTCGGGAGCAGTTCTTC
.,.,TRBJ2-7,TRBV7-8,CASSFQQGSYEQYF,TGTGCCAGCAGCTTTCAACAGGGTAGCTACGAGCAGTACTTC
TRBD1,.,TRBJ2-5,TRBV28,CASALTGGSETQYF,TGTGCCAGCGCCCTGACAGGGGGCAGCGAGACCCAGTACTTC
.,.,TRBJ2-1,TRBV4-1,CASSPFAGLMDEQFF,TGCGCCAGCAGCCCTTTTGCGGGGTTAATGGATGAGCAGTTCTTC
.,.,TRBJ1-2,TRBV7-9,CASSLATRQSYGYTF,TGTGCCAGCAGCTTAGCGACGAGACAGTCCTATGGCTACACCTTC
.,once,TRBJ1-5,TRBV7-9,CASSPPADHSNQPQHF,TGTGCCAGCAGCCCTCCAGCGGATCATAGCAATCAGCCCCAGCATTTT
.,.,TRBJ2-3,TRBV4-1,CASSQVVSRETDTQYF,TGCGCCAGCAGCCAAGTCGTGTCGCGCGAAACAGATACGCAGTATTTT
.,.,TRBJ1-4,TRBV5-1,CASSLGGTNEKLFF,TGCGCCAGCAGCTTGGGCGGAACTAATGAAAAACTGTTTTTT
.,.,TRBJ2-1,TRBV19,CASRRDPSYNEQFF,TGTGCCAGTAGGCGGGACCCTTCCTACAATGAGCAGTTCTTC
TRBD1,.,TRBJ1-2,TRBV6-6,CASRRDSNYGYTF,TGTGCCAGCAGGCGGGACAGTAACTATGGCTACACCTTC
TRBD2,.,TRBJ2-7,TRBV6-1,CASTPGLANYEQYF,TGTGCCAGTACGCCGGGACTAGCGAACTACGAGCAGTACTTC
TRBD1,.,TRBJ2-4,TRBV30,CACRHIDRGNIQYF,TGTGCCTGCCGCCACATCGACAGGGGAAACATTCAGTACTTC
.,.,TRBJ2-2,TRBV16,CASSHRHLNTGELFF,TGTGCCAGCAGCCATAGACACTTGAACACCGGGGAGCTGTTTTTT
TRBD2,.,TRBJ2-2,TRBV5-1,CASSLLTSAAGELFF,TGCGCCAGCAGCTTGCTTACTAGCGCAGCCGGGGAGCTGTTTTTT
TRBD2,once,TRBJ2-2,TRBV6-1,CASSQRLAGTGELFF,TGTGCCAGCAGTCAGAGACTAGCGGGAACCGGGGAGCTGTTTTTT